This T cell receptor (beta chain) is drawn from a study of blood T cell repertoires in COVID-19. Those enrolled, adults aged roughly 18 to 95 years, came from about two dozen US areas. Authors' analysis steps: Reference gene primer amplification in the assay estimated nucleated cell counts. Clones were read by immunoSEQ multiplex PCR, and TCRdb kept only the in-frame ones, dropping some. The DNA was the basis for D and trimming; V, J and clone size are from that table. This sample has fewer than 350,000 clones, with 88% found just once. The sample taken for sequencing was PBMCs or T cells enriched from blood (not recorded which). This clonotype originated in a woman aged 30 to 39 who had been exposed to COVID-19.

CDR3 sequence (DNA): TGTGCCAGTAGTCGGGGGACAGGGACTGAAGCTTTCTTT. Translating gives CASSRGTGTEAFF. The chain combines TRBV19 with TRBJ1-1; TRBD1 aligns across 9 bases. Germline loops: CDR1 LNHDA, CDR2 SQIVND (reference sequence). Losses at the gene ends were 5 bases for V and 5 bases for J; bases not matched to a gene: 3. The CDR3 consists of 13 residues.